This T cell receptor beta chain was documented in a study of T-cell reconstitution after alpha-beta-depleted transplantation in children (dated by TCRdb to 2016 to 2018). About the full investigation: Using TCR repertoire profiling, the study followed T-cell immune reconstitution in a quantitative way in children after TCRalphabeta/CD19-depleted allogeneic hematopoietic cell transplantation. General study outcomes and caveats: Over the following months the frequencies of hyperexpanded clones went down, and after one year T-cell counts and TCRbeta diversity were mostly credited to newly produced T cells. In some patients, the high TCRbeta diversity seen at day 60 was put down to recipient T cells and intrathymic progenitors that had survived conditioning. About two months after transplant, the apparently early recovery of alphabetaT-cell counts reportedly depended on just several hundred clones that had expanded rapidly and came from non-depleted graft cells.

From the germline V gene, CDR1 is MRHNA and CDR2 is SNTAGT. Including cysteine and phenylalanine, the CDR3 has 19 amino acids. Of the read, only the CDR3 DNA is kept; its 57 bases are in frame from base 1. The treatment or condition tag for this specimen amounts to: allogeneic hematopoietic cell transplantation with graft depleted of TCRalphabeta T cells and CD19 B cells. Transplant recipients were children who received TCRalphabeta/CD19-depleted allogeneic hematopoietic cell grafts. Libraries were built with PCR. Sequencing was carried out with an Illumina HiSeq 2500. To normalize quantification of the TCRbeta repertoire, the TCR libraries were built with molecular barcoding that relied on unique molecular identifiers. Through fastp at Q25 and MiXCR, TCRdb rebuilt clones from the public reads, retaining in-frame beta chains. Entries that share a CDR3 protein sequence are merged under the most common genes and DNA. For this sample there are a few hundred thousand distinct CDR3 sequences; roughly 17% appear just once. The ten largest clones capture 25% to 35% of the sample.

This clonotype was observed a few times. Its recognized antigen is unknown. A junction end diverges from the germline sequence, so it may reflect a read error. The clonotype originates from a boy younger than two who had a stem cell transplant for Wiskott-Aldrich syndrome, so the T cells may come from the graft donor. The sequence joins TRBV6-4 to TRBJ2-7; TRBD2 aligns with 8 central bases. Specimen: PBMCs, mostly from graft donor cells, collected 360 days after TCRalphabeta/CD19-depleted stem cell transplant. The CDR3 reads as follows: CAISDPRGSGTLLAYEQYF. The DNA sequence is TGTGCCATCAGTGACCCGAGGGGTAGCGGGACGCTTCTAGCCTACGAGCAGTACTTC.